Below are 30 T cell receptor beta chains sequenced from a single sample in a study of cytomegalovirus exposure and HLA in healthy donors. PCR was performed using 60 Vbeta and 13 Jbeta primers. This table comes from immunoSEQ multiplex PCR, and its TCRdb copy is limited to in-frame clones, with some not included. Of over 100,000 clones listed, 60% to 80% are singletons. Sequencing used PBMCs. The receptor source for this set is a man aged 50-60 years in good health and CMV-seropositive.

Comments on this clone: One end of the junction is discordant with germline, which a read error may explain. The rearrangement links TRBV5-5 to TRBJ2-1, with a weak D call TRBD1 (6 bases). The CDR3 has 12 amino acids. Germline CDR1 is SGHKS and CDR2 is YYEKEE (reference sequence). DNA for the CDR3: TGTGCCAGCAGCTTGGACAGGGTTCTTTCTATCTTC. Its protein is CASSLDRVLSIF.

The sample holds one count of this clone. The rearrangement links TRBV7-9 to TRBJ2-7; D might be TRBD2 (5 bases). The CDR3 is 13 residues long. Germline CDR1 is SEHNR and CDR2 is FQNEAQ (reference sequence). With 6 bases removed from V and 0 bases from J, the gap between germline ends came to 9 bases. CDR3 protein: CASSSGNSYEQYF. The DNA of the CDR3 is TGTGCCAGCAGTTCCGGGAACTCCTACGAGCAGTACTTC.

The chain uses TRBV19 and TRBJ1-5, with TRBD1 identical over 9 bases. The CDR3 has 15 residues. Germline assignment: CDR1 LNHDA and CDR2 SQIVND (reference sequence). V lost 6 bases, J lost 4 bases, and 7 bases stayed unmatched. The CDR3 nucleotides are TGTGCCAGTAGGGGGACAGGGCTCTTGAATCAGCCCCAGCATTTT. Its protein is CASRGTGLLNQPQHF.

This chain joins TRBV15 and TRBJ1-2; D might be TRBD1 (6 bases). The CDR3 has 16 amino acids. The germline gives CDR1 LNHNV, CDR2 YYDKDF (reference sequence). V was trimmed by 5 bases and J by 7 bases, leaving 23 bases between them. CDR3: CATSQGGGARQAGYTF. The CDR3 DNA reads TGTGCCACCAGCCAGGGTGGGGGGGCAAGACAGGCTGGCTACACCTTC.

The chain is built from TRBV6-5 and TRBJ2-5, with D perhaps TRBD2 (6 bases). The CDR3 is 12 amino acids. The V end was cut by 6 bases, the J end by 7 bases, with 12 bases between. Looked up from germline, CDR1 is MNHEY and CDR2 is SVGAGI. CDR3 in amino acids: CASRVGLGTQYF. The CDR3 DNA follows: TGTGCCAGCAGGGTGGGACTTGGGACCCAGTACTTC.

The chain links TRBV28 to TRBJ1-3, with D possibly matching TRBD1 (5 bases). V lost 3 bases and J lost 4, with 13 bases in between. This CDR3 is built from 15 residues. Germline CDR1 reads MDHEN; CDR2 reads SYDVKM. The CDR3: CASSFWGERGNTIYF. The CDR3 coding sequence is TGTGCCAGCAGTTTTTGGGGGGAGAGGGGAAACACCATATATTTT. Together with reference TRBV28 and TRBJ1-3, the CDR3 gives the full variable domain: DVKVTQSSRYLVKRTGEKVFLECVQDMDHENMFWYRQDPGLGLRLIYFSYDVKMKEKGDIPEGYSVSREKKERFSLILESASTNQTSMYLCASSFWGERGNTIYFGEGSWLTVV.

This clone has a single count. The rearrangement links TRBV29-1 to TRBJ2-5, with a tentative D call TRBD1 (5 bases). Germline values: CDR1 SQVTM, CDR2 ANQGSEA. Trimming shortened V by 6 bases and J by 4 bases, and 18 bases separated the two germline ends. CDR3 length equals 14 residues. This chain's CDR3 is CSVAQALGGETQYF. The CDR3 region has the DNA TGCAGCGTCGCACAGGCGCTCGGTGGAGAGACCCAGTACTTC.

This clone appeared a few times. The chain links TRBV10-3 to TRBJ1-1, with D possibly matching TRBD1 (6 bases). Germline V CDR1 and CDR2: ENHRY, SYGVKD. The CDR3 covers 14 residues. Trimming pared 7 bases from V and 0 bases from J, leaving 12 bases between. CDR3 protein: CAITTDSLNTEAFF. The CDR3 DNA reads as TGTGCCATCACTACGGACAGTTTGAACACTGAAGCTTTCTTT.

This clone has a handful of counts. This chain connects TRBV6-1 to TRBJ2-3, with a weak D call TRBD1 (6 bases). The length of the CDR3 is 15 residues. Germline lookup yields CDR1 MNHNS and CDR2 SASEGT. Trimming cost V 3 bases and J 2 bases, with 12 bases left between them. In DNA, the CDR3 is TGTGCCAGCAGTGAGCCAGGGGCTACCACAGATACGCAGTATTTT. This gives the protein CASSEPGATTDTQYF.

This clone has just one count. The rearrangement links TRBV6-1 to TRBJ1-1; 9 nucleotides align to TRBD1. The CDR3 loop spans 14 amino acids. V lost 7 bases and J lost 2; bases outside the gene matches: 5. CDR1 and CDR2 from the germline V gene are MNHNS and SASEGT. The DNA for the CDR3 is TGTGCCAGCACTGACAGGGGGGTCAACACTGAAGCTTTCTTT. It translates to CASTDRGVNTEAFF.

The chain couples TRBV5-6 to TRBJ2-3, with D possibly being TRBD2 (5 bases). Germline CDR1 SGHDT, CDR2 YYEEEE. The CDR3 has 15 amino acids. V shed 4 bases and J shed 7 bases, with 19 bases lying between them. This CDR3 reads CASSLGFSPGYTQYF. The DNA of the CDR3 is TGTGCCAGCAGCCTTGGGTTTTCGCCGGGGTATACGCAGTATTTT.

This chain connects TRBV29-1 to TRBJ2-1; weak D call: TRBD1 (6 bases). This CDR3 comprises 11 residues. The germline gives CDR1 SQVTM, CDR2 ANQGSEA. V dropped 4 bases and J dropped 8 bases, with 9 bases sitting between them. The CDR3 DNA follows: TGCAGCGTTGGCAGGGGCGATGAGCAGTTCTTC. It encodes CSVGRGDEQFF.

This chain connects TRBV4-1 to TRBJ2-7; 8 bases are shared with TRBD1. The CDR3 runs 16 residues. The V and J ends lost 1 base and 2 bases, in that order; junction bases with no gene match: 7. Germline V gene data show CDR1 as MGHRA and CDR2 as YSYEKL. In DNA, the CDR3 is TGCGCCAGCAGCCAAGGACTGGGACAGGCCCCCTACGAGCAGTACTTC. The encoded protein is CASSQGLGQAPYEQYF.

This chain joins TRBV25-1 and TRBJ1-6; possibly TRBD1 for D (6 bases). The CDR3 sequence is 15 residues long. V was cut by 1 base and J by 8 bases, with 12 bases left in between. CDR1 is MGHDK, CDR2 SYGVNS, per germline. CDR3 amino acids: CASSELGGVHSPLHF. For the CDR3, the DNA is TGTGCCAGCAGTGAATTAGGGGGAGTTCATTCACCCCTCCACTTT.

This rearrangement joins TRBV7-9 to TRBJ2-7, with a possible D match to TRBD2 (5 bases). Trimming took off 5 bases at V and 3 bases at J, with 11 bases between the two ends. Germline V CDR1 and CDR2: SEHNR, FQNEAQ (reference sequence). CDR3 length: 13 residues. CDR3 residues: CASSRRGYYEQYF. The CDR3 DNA sequence: TGTGCCAGCAGCCGCCGCGGGTACTACGAGCAGTACTTC.

This clone was seen once. The V call is TRBV5-1, the J call TRBJ2-3; tentative D call: TRBD1 (6 bases). V was clipped by 4 bases and J by 2 bases, with 14 bases between them. The CDR3 contains 15 residues. Germline CDR1 reads SGHRS; CDR2 reads YFSETQ. CDR3 loop: CASSQDRPFTDTQYF. The CDR3 DNA follows: TGCGCCAGCAGCCAAGACAGGCCCTTCACAGATACGCAGTATTTT.

The CDR3 spells CASSLLPTGQLNTEAFF. CDR3 in DNA: TGTGCCAGCAGCTTACTCCCCACCGGACAGCTGAACACTGAAGCTTTCTTT. This chain joins TRBV7-2 and TRBJ1-1; D perhaps matches TRBD1 (6 bases). Germline V gives CDR1 SGHTA, CDR2 FQGNSA. The CDR3 consists of 17 residues. V lost 2 bases, J lost 0 bases, and 16 bases lay in between.

This CDR3 is CASSLTRTGELFF. The CDR3 DNA is TGTGCCAGCAGCTTAACTAGAACCGGGGAGCTGTTTTTT. V is TRBV7-3 and J is TRBJ2-2; D not certain. Per germline, CDR1 SGHTA and CDR2 FQGTGA. The CDR3 runs to 13 residues. The V and J ends lost 0 bases and 5 bases respectively, with 4 bases between them.

The chain employs TRBV7-9 and TRBJ2-5; 8 bases match TRBD2. With 4 bases clipped from V and 2 bases from J, the junction kept 9 bases outside the gene matches. Looked up from germline, CDR1 is SEHNR and CDR2 is FQNEAQ (reference sequence). CDR3 length equals 16 residues. CDR3 DNA: TGTGCCAGCAGCTCCTCAGGGACTAGGCCACAAGAGACCCAGTACTTC. This sequence encodes CASSSSGTRPQETQYF.

This clone was recorded a few times. The chain uses TRBV6-6 and TRBJ2-1, with a tentative D call TRBD1 (6 bases). Trimming removed 6 bases from V and 2 bases from J, with 14 bases in between. This CDR3 has 15 amino acids. CDR1 and CDR2 from the germline V gene are MNHNY and SVGAGI (reference sequence). The CDR3 region has the DNA TGTGCCAGCAGCCCGACAGGTTCGACCTACAATGAGCAGTTCTTC. Its protein is CASSPTGSTYNEQFF.

The chain links TRBV11-2 to TRBJ2-7, with 10 bases aligning to TRBD2. Trimming cost V 2 bases and J 5 bases; bases outside gene matches: 6. The germline V gene has CDR1 SGHAT and CDR2 FQNNGV. The CDR3 extends over 15 amino acids. The CDR3: CASSLILAGAHEQYF. CDR3 coding DNA: TGTGCCAGCAGCTTAATCCTAGCGGGAGCCCACGAGCAGTACTTC. Together with reference TRBV11-2 and TRBJ2-7, the CDR3 gives the full variable domain: EAGVAQSPRYKIIEKRQSVAFWCNPISGHATLYWYQQILGQGPKLLIQFQNNGVVDDSQLPKDRFSAERLKGVDSTLKIQPAKLEDSAVYLCASSLILAGAHEQYFGPGTRLTVT.

The chain carries TRBV5-4 and TRBJ1-1, with TRBD1 matching 11 bases. The V gene's germline CDR1 is SGHNT and CDR2 YYREEE (reference sequence). After removal of 4 bases from V and 3 bases from J, the junction contained 5 bases not matched to a gene. This CDR3 region has 15 residues. Here the CDR3 reads CASSPDRGRDTEAFF. The CDR3 DNA sequence: TGTGCCAGCAGCCCGGACAGGGGGCGGGACACTGAAGCTTTCTTT.

The chain couples TRBV19 to TRBJ1-3, with D unclear. Germline values: CDR1 LNHDA, CDR2 SQIVND (reference sequence). CDR3 length: 15 residues. V dropped 5 bases and J dropped 3 bases, with 14 bases sitting between them. For the CDR3, the DNA is TGTGCCAGTAGTGTCTACCTAGGAGGTGGAAACACCATATATTTT. This translates into CASSVYLGGGNTIYF.

This clone was counted a few times. The chain is built from TRBV5-4 and TRBJ1-2; possible D gene TRBD1, 5 bases. The CDR3 spans 15 residues. CDR1 is SGHNT and CDR2 is YYREEE in the germline V gene (reference sequence). The V and J ends lost 1 base and 3 bases respectively, with 13 bases between them. In DNA, the CDR3 is TGTGCCAGCAGCTTGTGGCAGGGACTACACTATGGCTACACCTTC. It specifies CASSLWQGLHYGYTF.

This chain joins TRBV2 and TRBJ1-1, with D perhaps TRBD1 (6 bases). V lost 4 bases to trimming and J lost 6 bases, with 15 bases between them. CDR3 length: 14 residues. CDR1 is SNHLY, CDR2 FYNNEI, per germline. The CDR3 region is CASSAYRDIAEAFF. CDR3 nucleotides: TGTGCCAGCAGTGCATACAGGGACATCGCTGAAGCTTTCTTT.

The CDR3 sequence is CASSLQSLKANVLTF. The CDR3 DNA is TGTGCCAGCAGCTTACAGTCGCTGAAAGCCAACGTCCTGACTTTC. This sequence joins TRBV7-2 and TRBJ2-6; D uncertain. The germline CDR1 and CDR2 sequences are SGHTA and FQGNSA. This CDR3 has 15 residues. V lost 2 bases, J lost 7 bases, and 12 bases lay in between.

The rearrangement joins TRBV19 to TRBJ1-4; 8 bases agree with TRBD1. V was pared by 6 bases and J by 7 bases, with 7 bases of the junction left unmatched. Per germline, CDR1 LNHDA and CDR2 SQIVND (reference sequence). The CDR3 spans 14 residues. The CDR3 protein is CASRRQGSGEKLFF. CDR3 nucleotides: TGTGCCAGTAGGAGACAGGGGAGCGGTGAAAAACTGTTTTTT.

The V and J genes are TRBV6-6 and TRBJ1-4, with TRBD1 as a possible D gene (6 bases). The CDR3 contains 16 residues. V lost 7 bases and J lost 7, with 22 bases in between. Germline V gene lookup returns CDR1 MNHNY and CDR2 SVGAGI (reference sequence). CDR3 sequence (DNA): TGTGCCAGCACACGTCCGGCGAAAGGGACACCTGAAAAACTGTTTTTT. Translated, it gives CASTRPAKGTPEKLFF.

This chain joins TRBV6-5 and TRBJ1-1; TRBD1 aligns across 7 bases. V lost 3 bases, J lost 3 bases, and 4 bases stayed unmatched. The CDR3 totals 14 residues. Germline assignment: CDR1 MNHEY and CDR2 SVGAGI. This CDR3 is CASSYSQGDTEAFF. The CDR3 region has the DNA TGTGCCAGCAGTTATAGCCAGGGGGACACTGAAGCTTTCTTT.

This clone was detected only a few times. This chain uses TRBV7-8 with TRBJ2-1, with TRBD2 identical over 10 bases. From germline, CDR1 is SGHVS and CDR2 FQNEAQ. The CDR3 is 15 amino acids. With V trimmed by 4 bases and J by 3 bases, 3 bases remained unmatched. CDR3 region: CASSWSGGDYNEQFF. The CDR3 DNA follows: TGTGCCAGCAGCTGGAGCGGGGGGGACTACAATGAGCAGTTCTTC.